This T cell receptor (beta chain) was recovered during a study of radiation and T cells in renal cell carcinoma. As for the study in general: Nephrectomy followed 15 Gy stereotactic body radiation by 4 weeks.

This CDR3 contains 15 residues. Germline loops: CDR1 SEHNR, CDR2 FQNEAQ (reference sequence). V lost 7 bases and J lost 4, with 16 bases in between. Data came from immunoSEQ multiplex PCR; TCRdb stores just in-frame clones and leaves some out. The sample carries approximately 140,000 clones, less than 90% recorded once. The time point was: baseline pretreatment blood. Noted treatment: 15 Gy SBRT to primary tumor, nephrectomy 4 weeks later. This sequence joins TRBV7-9 and TRBJ1-4, with D unclear. This TCR came from a woman between 45 and 60 years old with renal cell carcinoma. The sequencing here drew on blood, taken from a patient whose treatment included radiotherapy and nephrectomy. The CDR3 is CASIATSTGNEKLFF. In DNA form, the CDR3 reads TGTGCCAGCATCGCGACGTCTACGGGTAATGAAAAACTGTTTTTT.